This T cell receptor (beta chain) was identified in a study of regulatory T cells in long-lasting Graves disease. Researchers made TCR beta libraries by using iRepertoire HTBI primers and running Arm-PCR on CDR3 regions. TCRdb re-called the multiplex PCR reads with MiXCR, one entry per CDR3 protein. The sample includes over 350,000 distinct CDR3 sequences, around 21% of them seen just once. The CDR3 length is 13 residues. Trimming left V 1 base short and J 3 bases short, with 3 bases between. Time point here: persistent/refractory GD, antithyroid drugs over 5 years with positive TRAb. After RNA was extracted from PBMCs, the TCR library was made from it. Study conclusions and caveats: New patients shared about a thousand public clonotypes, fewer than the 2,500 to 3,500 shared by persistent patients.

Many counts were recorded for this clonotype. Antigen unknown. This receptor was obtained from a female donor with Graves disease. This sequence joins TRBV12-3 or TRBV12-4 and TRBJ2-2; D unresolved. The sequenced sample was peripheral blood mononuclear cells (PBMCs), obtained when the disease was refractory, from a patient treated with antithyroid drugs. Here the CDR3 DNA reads TGTGCCAGCAGTTTAGGTGACACCGGGGAGCTGTTTTTT. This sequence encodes CASSLGDTGELFF.